The clone carrying this T cell receptor (beta chain) occurred many times. Its specificity is unknown. The data were taken from a study of T cells in Graves' hyperthyroidism and ophthalmopathy. Study context: Peripheral blood was acquired at first diagnosis, ahead of any therapy whatsoever. Regarding the study as a whole: Ophthalmopathy and stable hyperthyroidism were separated by a 13 V-J model.

Looked up from germline, CDR1 is LGHNT and CDR2 is FRNRAP. V lost 3 bases, J lost 2 bases, and 7 bases lay in between. The CDR3 consists of 13 residues. Amplification of TCR beta CDR3 regions used RNA as the template. HTBI primers were employed in a first-round RT-PCR of the TCR CDR3. Each CDR3 protein is one row after TCRdb ran MiXCR on the multiplex PCR reads. Of fewer than 400,000 distinct CDR3 sequences listed, around a sixth were seen once; the top ten hold 28%. Ahead of any ophthalmopathy symptoms, the blood sample was obtained at the first diagnosis of hyperthyroidism. The PBMCs were sourced from fresh peripheral blood (approximately 9.6 ml).

The chain uses TRBV12-5 and TRBJ1-2; no firm D call. The sequenced sample was blood. The TCR comes from a young woman with Graves' hyperthyroidism that later progressed to Graves' ophthalmopathy. The CDR3 sequence: CASGLSHNYGYTF. In nucleotides, the CDR3 is TGTGCTAGTGGTTTAAGCCACAACTATGGCTACACCTTC.